In this sample, the clone carrying this TCR beta chain turned up many times. The antigen remains unidentified. In germline, CDR1 is DFQATT, CDR2 SNEGSKA (reference sequence). V was pared by 4 bases and J by 7 bases, with 5 bases of the junction left unmatched. CDR3 length: 12 amino acids. Findings and caveats of the study: Tumor-infiltrating Treg TCR alpha and beta sequences overlapped most with tumor naive CD4+ T cells, then blood naive. Whole repertoires were not studied in the larger cohort, only one V-J beta rearrangement. Tumor memory CD4+ T cell TCR gene usage was found to cluster with blood and lymph node memory CD4+ cells and with lymph node naive CD4+ cells.

Cells sorted as Tregs were CD4+, CD25+ and CD127-/low. Constant-region reverse primers amplified full-length variable regions, followed by semi-nested Nested Universal Primer A PCR. TCRdb passed the 5' RACE reads through MiXCR, listing each CDR3 protein once. The table includes approximately 57,000 distinct CDR3 sequences, 20% to 25% detected once. J is TRBJ1-1 and V is TRBV20-1, with TRBD1 identical over 8 bases. The sample taken for sequencing was tumor-infiltrating Tregs sorted from the breast tumor. This clonotype was obtained from a female donor with breast cancer. CDR3 residues: CSAIGQGNEAFF. The CDR3 DNA reads TGCAGTGCTATTGGACAGGGCAATGAAGCTTTCTTT.